This T cell receptor beta chain was found in a study of shared clonotypes between healthy human individuals. Turning to the study itself: The donors, two women and three men, were aged 18 to 49. Study-level findings and limits: Shared clonotypes: about 5% naive CD4, roughly 3.5% naive CD8, about 2.5% memory CD4, around 0.4% memory CD8.

Germline V lookup: CDR1 MDHEN, CDR2 SYDVKM. This CDR3 region has 16 residues. J lost 3 bases, V lost 5 bases, and 8 bases had no gene match. A single count supports this clone. What it recognizes is unknown. Assay used: immunoSEQ multiplex PCR; TCRdb lists only in-frame clones, some missing. Among about 2.4 million clones, more than 85% were seen once, and the ten largest hold about 0.39%. CD4+ cells yielded CD45RA+ naive and CD45RA-negative memory subsets. Material for sequencing was naive CD4+ T cells from PBMCs. Subset specified: CD45RA+ positively selected. This receptor was taken from a man aged 18 to 30 in good health. Some clones in this sample may be carry-over from other donors' samples. The chain carries TRBV28 and TRBJ1-1; 11 bases line up with TRBD1. The CDR3: CASSPWDRGFHTEAFF. The CDR3 nucleotides are TGTGCCAGCAGTCCATGGGACAGGGGGTTTCACACTGAAGCTTTCTTT.